The 10 T cell receptor beta chains below were found in one sample sequenced in a study of tumor-infiltrating lymphocytes in localized non-small cell lung cancer (dated by TCRdb to the early 2020s). Library creation used the immunoSEQ multiplex PCR assay. Here the immuneACCESS table is served through TCRdb, limited to in-frame sequences with V and J called. Missing clones are a known gap in these copies; in checked studies unresolved V genes cover under half, and the rest lacks a known reason. For this sample there are approximately 5,700 clones; around 82% appear just once. Roughly 10% of the sample rests with the top ten. Sequencing was done on a sample of lung tumor tissue. These receptors all come from a human donor with non-small cell lung cancer.

The chain couples TRBV5-4 to TRBJ2-2; 9 bases are shared with TRBD2. From germline, CDR1 is SGHNT and CDR2 YYREEE (reference sequence). Unmatched junction bases numbered 14, after V lost 4 bases and J lost 7 bases. CDR3 length: 17 amino acids. This CDR3 reads CASSRESAGGHRGELFF. Here the CDR3 DNA reads TGTGCCAGCAGCCGGGAGTCGGCGGGGGGGCACCGCGGGGAGCTGTTTTTT.

For the CDR3, the DNA is TGTGCCAGCTCACCACTGGGGGGGGAGACCCAGTACTTC. Protein: CASSPLGGETQYF. The chain has TRBV18 and TRBJ2-5, with TRBD2 matching 7 bases. CDR1 and CDR2 from the germline V gene are KGHSH and LQKENI. CDR3 length: 13 residues. The V segment lost 1 base and the J segment 5 bases; nucleotides outside the gene matches: 1.

V gene TRBV15 combines with J gene TRBJ2-5; D uncertain. Germline CDR1 LNHNV, CDR2 YYDKDF (reference sequence). Between the trimmed V and J ends, which lost 0 bases and 5 bases, there was a span of 10 bases. The CDR3 length is 14 residues. CDR3 sequence: CATSREGKEETQYF. In DNA form, the CDR3 reads TGTGCCACCAGCAGAGAGGGGAAGGAGGAGACCCAGTACTTC.

The chain joins TRBV5-5 to TRBJ2-3; D assignment may be TRBD1 or TRBD2 (5 bases each). Trimming pared 4 bases from V and 3 bases from J, leaving 12 bases between. Germline CDR1 SGHKS, CDR2 YYEKEE (reference sequence). This CDR3 comprises 14 residues. The CDR3 is CASSLSGTTDTQYF. Here the CDR3 DNA reads TGTGCCAGCAGCCTTTCAGGGACGACAGATACGCAGTATTTT.

The rearrangement joins TRBV2 to TRBJ2-2; D gene ambiguous. This CDR3 is built from 13 residues. Trimming removed 2 bases from V and 7 bases from J, with 8 bases in between. Germline V lookup: CDR1 SNHLY, CDR2 FYNNEI. This CDR3 reads CASSETGFGELFF. The CDR3 nucleotides are TGTGCCAGCAGTGAAACGGGTTTCGGGGAGCTGTTTTTT.

The chain is built from TRBV10-3 and TRBJ1-2; 8 positions match TRBD1. Germline CDR1 ENHRY, CDR2 SYGVKD. The CDR3 is 16 amino acids. V was clipped by 4 bases and J by 4 bases; unmatched bases: 11. CDR3 in amino acids: CAISGAGDRRFYGYTF. The DNA of the CDR3 is TGTGCCATCAGTGGAGCCGGGGACAGGAGATTCTATGGCTACACCTTC.

J is TRBJ2-7 and V is TRBV7-2, with 7 bases fitting TRBD1. Germline V gene lookup returns CDR1 SGHTA and CDR2 FQGNSA. The CDR3 sequence is 13 residues long. Trimming at V came to 5 bases and at J to 6 bases, leaving 7 bases not matched to a gene. CDR3 DNA: TGTGCCAGCAGCCGGGACAGCCTGGCCGAGCAGTACTTC. This codes for CASSRDSLAEQYF.

This clone has more than one count but fewer than ten. The chain couples TRBV6-5 to TRBJ1-5; unclear D gene. Germline V gives CDR1 MNHEY, CDR2 SVGAGI. The ends were cut back, 0 bases at V and 7 bases at J, with 7 bases in the middle. The CDR3 has 13 amino acids. CDR3 in amino acids: CASSYSKSQPQHF. The CDR3 nucleotides read TGTGCCAGCAGTTACTCAAAGTCCCAGCCCCAGCATTTT.

The chain has TRBV9 and TRBJ1-5, with no clear D. Trimming shortened V by 4 bases and J by 5 bases, and 10 bases separated the two germline ends. Per germline, CDR1 SGDLS and CDR2 YYNGEE. This CDR3 is built from 13 residues. The CDR3 protein is CASSLQPHQPQHF. CDR3 bases: TGTGCCAGCAGCCTTCAACCCCATCAGCCCCAGCATTTT. Drawing the rest from reference TRBV9 and TRBJ1-5, the complete variable domain is DSGVTQTPKHLITATGQRVTLRCSPRSGDLSVYWYQQSLDQGLQFLIQYYNGEERAKGNILERFSAQQFPDLHSELNLSSLELGDSALYFCASSLQPHQPQHFGDGTRLSIL.

This clone has a handful of counts. The V call is TRBV9, the J call TRBJ1-1; a possible D gene is TRBD1 (5 bases). The CDR3 runs to 13 residues. Germline loops: CDR1 SGDLS, CDR2 YYNGEE. Trimming left V 4 bases short and J 1 base short, with 8 bases between. The CDR3 spells CASSTQGNTEAFF. The CDR3 region has the DNA TGTGCCAGCAGCACTCAGGGGAACACTGAAGCTTTCTTT. The full variable domain, completed using reference TRBV9 and TRBJ1-1, is DSGVTQTPKHLITATGQRVTLRCSPRSGDLSVYWYQQSLDQGLQFLIQYYNGEERAKGNILERFSAQQFPDLHSELNLSSLELGDSALYFCASSTQGNTEAFFGQGTRLTVV.